This TCR beta chain derives from a study of blood T cells in healthy people across ages. J was trimmed by 8 bases and V by 0 bases; bases with no gene match: 7. This CDR3 comprises 16 residues. Germline V gene data show CDR1 as DFQATT and CDR2 as SNEGSKA (reference sequence). The second PCR ran roughly 6 to 11 cycles with a sample-barcoded 5' primer and J-beta primers. TCRdb recomputed calls from the 5' RACE reads with MiXCR, one row per CDR3 protein. Of 630,000 or so distinct CDR3 sequences listed, around 31% are singletons. The specimen sequenced was blood. V is TRBV20-1 and J is TRBJ2-2, with 12 bases lining up with TRBD1. This clonotype was sampled from a woman of 80 years or more in good health. In DNA, the CDR3 is TGCAGTGCTAGAGAGCCGGGACAGGGGGCAAGGGGGGAGCTGTTTTTT. This codes for CSAREPGQGARGELFF.